This T cell receptor beta chain was recorded in a study of long-term antiretroviral therapy in people with HIV (dated 2022 in TCRdb). Background on the whole study: The earliest samples were collected about a decade before the 2015 WHO recommendation for immediate ART, when ART was typically delayed until CD4 counts fell. A retrospective serial study tested whether ART initiation and durable HIV suppression were associated with changes in peripheral blood TRB repertoire composition and diversity. From some 28 adults with confirmed HIV infection, the cohort provided 150 to 200 cryopreserved PBMC samples, gathered serially across a mean of approximately six years (range 1-12). Among the approximately 30 participants with HIV, around 10 were female. Test extractions of a monoclonal T-cell line alongside a few dozen polyclonal samples showed no cross-contamination during QIAcube processing.

Participants were included only if at least one PBMC sample before ART initiation and at least two post-ART samples were available. All participants with HIV were treated in the United States of America. Cryopreserved samples of about 0.95-11 million PBMC were thawed and washed before DNA extraction. At the time of the earliest PBMC sample, participants with HIV were aged between about 20 and 54 years. PBMC samples were contributed by each participant from 1-4 timepoints before ART initiation and 2-8 timepoints after ART initiation, with a median of 7 samples. Serial HIV viral load, CD4+ T-cell count, ART history and demographic data were obtained for every participant. A Qiagen kit on a QIAcube was used to extract genomic DNA from unsorted PBMC, with samples processed in batches of 12. The immunoSEQ hsTCRB v3.0 assay was used at survey level resolution to sequence the TRB variable region. TRB sequencing targeted a depth of about 40,000-50,000 T-cell genomes per sample. TRB libraries were pooled and sequenced on an Illumina MiSeq using a v3 150-cycle kit. The original pipeline was this. Repertoire analysis was performed in R inside a reproducible Nextflow workflow that covered QC, data transformation and analysis. LymphoSeq2, an R package for exploring AIRR-Seq data, was used to implement custom analyses. A handful of samples that produced fewer than 5000 total TRB sequences were removed, so 180 or so HIV repertoires were analyzed. Among the approximately 200 retained HIV repertoires, some 60 were collected before ART initiation and about 130 were collected after ART initiation. Repertoires were downsampled to 5000 TRB nucleotide sequences, and summary statistics were averaged over 100 downsampling iterations. TRB sequences were retained for analysis only if CDR3 regions of at least seven amino acids were present. A Shannon entropy-derived clonality score and the Gini coefficient were used to measure diversity. In the repertoire networks, any two of the top 5000 CDR3 amino acid sequences were connected whenever the two sequences differed by an edit distance of one. GLIPH2 predicted antigen specificity groups and MHC restriction for TRB CDR3 amino acid sequences. CDR3 amino acid sequences were matched against VDJdb and McPAS-TCR to flag known CMV, EBV, HIV or tissue antigen associations. Pre-ART, post-ART and control groups were compared with Wilcoxon signed-rank tests and Holm-Bonferroni correction. The table comes from immuneACCESS by way of TCRdb, which keeps in-frame sequences with V and J called. Part of the clones is missing from these tables; in studies checked, under half for an unresolved V gene and the rest for unknown reasons. Clonal size and the V and J genes are those of that table, whereas D and trimming came from the DNA. The sample records approximately 30,000 clones, roughly 97% of which are singletons. The top ten clonotypes cover 1.5% to 2% of the sample.

General conclusions and limits of the study: Inferences about post-ART repertoire changes are limited because no data were available on ART adherence, viral resistance or therapy changes. Samples dated from the mid-2000s to the late 2010s, and the ART regimens used may be less effective than current ones. The repertoire was dominated across all time points by expanded TRB clones identified before ART initiation, although this dominance was seen to fluctuate and to decrease in many PLHIV after ART. Starting ART was linked to a significant rise in TRB diversity, yet even after long-term ART the diversity remained significantly lower than in transplant donor controls. Since PBMC availability was limited, sequencing covered only the TCR beta chain, with no alpha chain pairing. Compared with controls, HIV repertoires had narrower CDR3 length ranges, and the network structure pointed to an antigen-experienced repertoire that shifted only slightly toward naive after ART. Because pre-ART samples had limited cell numbers, profiling was done on unsorted PBMC rather than on sorted CD4+ and CD8+ T cells.

In regard to this clone: It has no known antigen specificity. The sample holds no much larger clone one base away, and base qualities are not on file.

The sequenced sample was unsorted PBMCs, obtained 7.6 years after starting antiretroviral therapy. This receptor was identified in a man aged 30 to 45 with HIV.

The CDR3 is CASSLTGGDYEQYF. The nucleotide sequence is given as TGTGCCAGCAGCTTGACAGGGGGGGACTACGAGCAGTACTTC. The V and J segments used are TRBV5-4 and TRBJ2-7; 8 matching bases give a weak D call of TRBD1. The CDR3, from cysteine to phenylalanine, totals 14 residues. The sequence is cut down to CDR3 DNA, 42 bases in frame from base 1. Relative to germline, V is 1 base shorter and J is 3 bases shorter, with 11 bases between their ends. CDR1 and CDR2 are drawn from the germline V gene (reference sequence): SGHNT, YYREEE.